This record concerns one T cell receptor (beta chain) sequence. Its specificity is not known. Sequencing was performed with immunoSEQ multiplex PCR; in TCRdb, only in-frame clones are kept and a portion is missing. This table holds about 82,000 clones, about 90% found once. The data derive from a study of OX40 agonist ivuxolimab in advanced cancers. Study information: Patients with hepatocellular carcinoma, melanoma, renal cell or head and neck cancer made up the dose-escalation patients.

The study's findings and limits: Clonal expansion in partial responders at 0.1-3.0 mg/kg ranked among the lowest. Blood T cells, both CD4+ and CD8+, expanded clonally by week 6 at 0.1 to 3.0 mg/kg.

Patients with autoimmune history or systemic immunosuppression were excluded. The sample here was CD4+ or CD8+ T cells sorted from blood, taken in a trial of the OX40 agonist ivuxolimab. The clonotype comes from an adult with an advanced solid tumor such as melanoma, head and neck, liver or kidney cancer.

The CDR3 coding sequence is TGTGCCAGCAGCCAAGATACGTATCCAGGACCCCTCCACTTT. This encodes CASSQDTYPGPLHF. The chain has TRBV14 and TRBJ1-6; D gene ambiguous. The CDR3 sequence is 14 residues long. CDR1 SGHDN and CDR2 FVKESK come from the germline V gene. With 0 bases removed from V and 12 bases from J, the gap between germline ends came to 12 bases.